A single sample gave rise to the 21 T cell receptor beta chains below, sequenced in a study of identical twins' blood T cells. TCRdb recomputed calls from the 5' RACE reads with MiXCR, one row per CDR3 protein. The repertoire includes about 370,000 distinct CDR3 sequences, roughly 27% of them detected once, and about 6% sits in the top ten. Sequenced input: PBMCs. These receptors originate from a woman aged 18-49 years in good health.

This clonotype was detected many times. The V call is TRBV11-2, the J call TRBJ1-6, with D unresolved. The CDR3 is 14 amino acids. Trimming took 1 base from V and 11 from J, leaving 12 bases between them. CDR1 SGHAT and CDR2 FQNNGV come from the germline V gene. CDR3 sequence: CASSLVGVTTPLHF. CDR3 DNA: TGTGCCAGCAGCTTAGTGGGCGTTACTACACCCCTCCACTTT.

The V and J genes are TRBV5-8 and TRBJ2-3; 7 bases match TRBD2. Per the germline V gene, CDR1 is SGHTS and CDR2 is YDEGEE. V trimming: 0 bases; J trimming: 0 bases; junction bases outside the gene matches: 4. This CDR3 contains 16 residues. CDR3 DNA: TGTGCCAGCAGCTTGGGAGTAGCGGGCAGCACAGATACGCAGTATTTT. Encoded protein: CASSLGVAGSTDTQYF.

The V call is TRBV24-1, the J call TRBJ1-1, with D tentatively TRBD1 (5 bases). This CDR3 has 21 amino acids. V was trimmed by 2 bases and J by 0 bases, leaving 27 bases between them. Germline V gives CDR1 KGHDR, CDR2 SFDVKD. The CDR3 DNA reads as TGTGCCACCAGTGATTGGGGGGGACCGGGCCGCCCTTCAATGATGAACACTGAAGCTTTCTTT. It specifies CATSDWGGPGRPSMMNTEAFF.

The sample holds a few counts of this clonotype. A junction end diverges from the germline sequence, so it may reflect a read error. The chain uses TRBV20-1 and TRBJ1-1; D remains unclear. Germline CDR1 is DFQATT and CDR2 is SNEGSKA (reference sequence). The length of the CDR3 is 10 residues. In DNA form, the CDR3 reads TGCAGTGCTAGAGCTCCCAATTTGCACTTT. Its protein is CSARAPNLHF.

This clonotype was recorded many times. The genes are TRBV6-4 and TRBJ1-1; the D is unclear. The CDR3 totals 14 residues. V lost 0 bases, J lost 4 bases, and 9 bases lay in between. The germline gives CDR1 MRHNA, CDR2 SNTAGT. The chain's CDR3 is CASSDSKGPTEAFF. The CDR3 bases are TGTGCCAGCAGTGACTCGAAAGGGCCCACTGAAGCTTTCTTT.

There are a few counts of this clonotype. The V call is TRBV27, the J call TRBJ1-5; possibly TRBD1 for D (5 bases). Per germline, CDR1 MNHEY and CDR2 SMNVEV (reference sequence). V lost 3 bases and J 7 bases, leaving 10 bases between the germline ends. This CDR3 comprises 13 residues. The CDR3 sequence: CASSFIQGQPQHF. The CDR3, as DNA: TGTGCCAGCAGTTTCATCCAGGGCCAGCCCCAGCATTTT.

This clonotype was observed a few times. This chain links TRBV5-6 with TRBJ2-2, with D possibly being TRBD2 (5 bases). CDR1 is SGHDT and CDR2 is YYEEEE in the germline V gene. V was shortened by 4 bases and J by 1 base, with 11 bases between the two germline ends. CDR3 length: 15 amino acids. The CDR3 coding sequence is TGTGCCAGCAGCCCGAGGGCTAAGAACACCGGGGAGCTGTTTTTT. The encoded protein is CASSPRAKNTGELFF.

This clonotype appeared many times. The chain is built from TRBV3-1 and TRBJ1-1, with a possible D match to TRBD1 (5 bases). The CDR3 extends over 14 amino acids. Germline V gives CDR1 LGHDT, CDR2 YNNKEL (reference sequence). Trimming stripped 2 bases from V and 10 bases from J, with 17 bases between. The DNA of the CDR3 is TGTGCCAGCAGCCAAAAGGGCGGGGGTCTCGTAGCTTTCTTT. Amino acids: CASSQKGGGLVAFF.

This clonotype was seen only a few times. The rearrangement links TRBV13 to TRBJ2-3; 7 bases align to TRBD2. The CDR3 runs 15 residues. V was clipped by 5 bases and J by 2 bases; unmatched bases: 7. Per the germline V gene, CDR1 is PRHDT and CDR2 is FYEKMQ (reference sequence). CDR3 in amino acids: CASSVAGDYTDTQYF. CDR3 nucleotides: TGTGCCAGCAGCGTAGCGGGTGACTACACAGATACGCAGTATTTT.

The V call is TRBV20-1, the J call TRBJ1-5; D not resolved. Trimming shortened V by 3 bases and J by 7 bases, and 13 bases separated the two germline ends. This CDR3 contains 13 residues. In germline, CDR1 is DFQATT, CDR2 SNEGSKA (reference sequence). CDR3 sequence: CSASSPASQPQHF. The CDR3 DNA reads TGCAGTGCTAGTTCGCCAGCCTCGCAGCCCCAGCATTTT.

The chain uses TRBV6-5 and TRBJ1-3; weak D call: TRBD1 (5 bases). V was trimmed by 0 bases and J by 0 bases, leaving 12 bases between them. The V gene's germline CDR1 is MNHEY and CDR2 SVGAGI. The length of the CDR3 is 17 residues. CDR3 bases: TGTGCCAGCAGTTACTCGGGTAGACAGATCTCTGGAAACACCATATATTTT. This encodes CASSYSGRQISGNTIYF.

The chain is built from TRBV7-9 and TRBJ2-7; 7 positions match TRBD2. This CDR3 region has 16 residues. With V trimmed by 5 bases and J by 2 bases, 12 bases remained unmatched. CDR1 is SEHNR, CDR2 FQNEAQ, per germline (reference sequence). DNA for the CDR3: TGTGCCAGCAGCAACCTCCTTTCTAGCGGAACCTACGAGCAGTACTTC. Translating gives CASSNLLSSGTYEQYF.

This clonotype appeared a few times. The chain joins TRBV29-1 to TRBJ1-1; D not resolved. Looked up from germline, CDR1 is SQVTM and CDR2 is ANQGSEA. Trimming cost V 2 bases and J 0 bases, with 7 bases left between them. The CDR3 contains 13 residues. The CDR3 nucleotides read TGCAGCGTTGAACGTGTTTTGAACACTGAAGCTTTCTTT. Translated, it gives CSVERVLNTEAFF.

V gene TRBV3-1 combines with J gene TRBJ2-3; D call uncertain. The length of the CDR3 is 12 residues. Germline V gives CDR1 LGHDT, CDR2 YNNKEL (reference sequence). Deletions cut 3 bases from V and 4 bases from J, with 5 bases between. CDR3 bases: TGTGCCAGCAGCCATCTACCAGATACGCAGTATTTT. It encodes CASSHLPDTQYF.

The rearrangement links TRBV20-1 to TRBJ2-7; 8 positions match TRBD2. The CDR3 extends over 15 amino acids. V shed 3 bases, J shed 2 bases, and the junction held 9 bases outside the gene matches. Germline assignment: CDR1 DFQATT and CDR2 SNEGSKA (reference sequence). For the CDR3, the DNA is TGCAGTGCTAGTCACCGGGAGGGCTCACCCTACGAGCAGTACTTC. Its protein is CSASHREGSPYEQYF.

This clonotype has a count of ten or more. This chain connects TRBV29-1 to TRBJ1-3; maybe TRBD1 (5 bases). V dropped 7 bases and J dropped 1 base, with 11 bases sitting between them. This CDR3 has 13 residues. CDR1 is SQVTM and CDR2 is ANQGSEA in the germline V gene. CDR3 DNA: TGCAGCGCCACTGGGGGTTCTGGAAACACCATATATTTT. It specifies CSATGGSGNTIYF.

This sequence joins TRBV28 and TRBJ1-1; D is undetermined. V was trimmed by 3 bases and J by 1 base, leaving 9 bases between them. Germline loops: CDR1 MDHEN, CDR2 SYDVKM. There are 14 residues in the CDR3. CDR3 sequence (DNA): TGTGCCAGCAGTTTGTCCCGGCAGAACACTGAAGCTTTCTTT. It specifies CASSLSRQNTEAFF.

CDR3 nucleotide sequence: TGTGCCAGCACCATAGACAACTACAATGAGCAGTTCTTC. Translation gives CASTIDNYNEQFF. The chain is built from TRBV11-2 and TRBJ2-1, with no clear D. Per germline, CDR1 SGHAT and CDR2 FQNNGV. The CDR3 sequence is 13 residues long. Trimming removed 7 bases from V and 3 bases from J, with 10 bases in between.

The chain carries TRBV18 and TRBJ2-1, with TRBD2 identical over 12 bases. Germline lookup yields CDR1 KGHSH and CDR2 LQKENI. The CDR3 runs to 15 residues. V was clipped by 5 bases and J by 6 bases; unmatched bases: 5. CDR3 bases: TGTGCCAGCTCAACACTAGCGGGAGGTCGCAATGAGCAGTTCTTC. Translating it yields CASSTLAGGRNEQFF.

The chain is built from TRBV7-3 and TRBJ1-1; D gene ambiguous. The CDR3 consists of 14 residues. Germline lookup yields CDR1 SGHTA and CDR2 FQGTGA. V lost 5 bases and J 1 base, leaving 11 bases between the germline ends. This chain's CDR3 is CASSRYTENTEAFF. The CDR3 DNA is TGTGCCAGCAGCCGTTACACGGAGAACACTGAAGCTTTCTTT.

This clonotype was counted a few times. V and J are TRBV4-2 and TRBJ2-5, with unresolved D. Trimming shortened V by 1 base and J by 2 bases, and 11 bases separated the two germline ends. The CDR3 extends over 15 amino acids. Germline loops: CDR1 LGHNA, CDR2 YNFKEQ. Here the CDR3 DNA reads TGTGCCAGCAGCCAAGGTTTGGCACAGCAAGAGACCCAGTACTTC. It translates to CASSQGLAQQETQYF.